This TCR beta chain was observed in a study of cytomegalovirus exposure and HLA in healthy donors. The V end was cut by 7 bases, the J end by 2 bases, with 17 bases between. The CDR3 is made up of 15 amino acids. Germline V gives CDR1 MDHEN, CDR2 SYDVKM. Profiling relied on immunoSEQ multiplex PCR, and the TCRdb table lists in-frame clones only, not all of them. This table holds over 100,000 clones, about nine tenths found once. With respect to this clone: What it binds is not known.

Study-wide findings and caveats: Rare sequences made up most TCRs, while some public TCRs were found in many donors.

The donors belonged to the roughly 120-subject validation cohort, separate from the 666-subject first cohort. Sequenced material: PBMCs. The sequence was collected from a woman aged 18-30 years in good health and CMV-seronegative. The genes are TRBV28 and TRBJ1-2; D ambiguous. CDR3 loop: CASTISPGQNYGYTF. For the CDR3, the DNA is TGTGCCAGCACTATCTCCCCAGGCCAAAACTATGGCTACACCTTC.